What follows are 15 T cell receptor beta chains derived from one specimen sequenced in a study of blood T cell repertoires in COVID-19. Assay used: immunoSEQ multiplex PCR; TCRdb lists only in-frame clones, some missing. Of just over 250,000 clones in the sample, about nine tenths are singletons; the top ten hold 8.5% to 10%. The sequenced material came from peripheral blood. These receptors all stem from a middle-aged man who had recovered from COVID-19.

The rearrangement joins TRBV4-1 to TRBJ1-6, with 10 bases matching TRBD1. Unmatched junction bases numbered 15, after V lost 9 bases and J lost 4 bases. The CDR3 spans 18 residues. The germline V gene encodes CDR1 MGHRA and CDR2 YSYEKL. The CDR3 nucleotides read TGCGCCAGTGACTCCCGGGACAGGGGTCTGGGGTATAATTCACCCCTCCACTTT. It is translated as CASDSRDRGLGYNSPLHF.

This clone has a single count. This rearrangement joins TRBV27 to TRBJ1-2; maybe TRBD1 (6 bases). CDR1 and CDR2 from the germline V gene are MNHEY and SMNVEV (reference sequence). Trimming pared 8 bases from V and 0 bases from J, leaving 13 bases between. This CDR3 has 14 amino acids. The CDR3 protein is CASSGGLANYGYTF. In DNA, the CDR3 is TGTGCCAGCTCGGGGGGCCTCGCTAACTATGGCTACACCTTC.

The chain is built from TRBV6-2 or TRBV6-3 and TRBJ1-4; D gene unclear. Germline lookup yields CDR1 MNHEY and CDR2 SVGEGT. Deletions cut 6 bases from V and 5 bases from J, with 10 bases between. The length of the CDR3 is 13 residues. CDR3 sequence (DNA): TGTGCCAGCAGCTCCGTAATGAATGAAAAACTGTTTTTT. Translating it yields CASSSVMNEKLFF.

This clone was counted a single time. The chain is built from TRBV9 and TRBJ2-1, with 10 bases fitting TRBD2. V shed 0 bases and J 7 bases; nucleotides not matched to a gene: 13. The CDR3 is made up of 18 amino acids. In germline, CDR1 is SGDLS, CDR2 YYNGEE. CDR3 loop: CASSVATRGSGGANEQFF. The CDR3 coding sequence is TGTGCCAGCAGCGTAGCTACGAGAGGGAGCGGGGGGGCAAATGAGCAGTTCTTC. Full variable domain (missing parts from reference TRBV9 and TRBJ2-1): DSGVTQTPKHLITATGQRVTLRCSPRSGDLSVYWYQQSLDQGLQFLIQYYNGEERAKGNILERFSAQQFPDLHSELNLSSLELGDSALYFCASSVATRGSGGANEQFFGPGTRLTVL.

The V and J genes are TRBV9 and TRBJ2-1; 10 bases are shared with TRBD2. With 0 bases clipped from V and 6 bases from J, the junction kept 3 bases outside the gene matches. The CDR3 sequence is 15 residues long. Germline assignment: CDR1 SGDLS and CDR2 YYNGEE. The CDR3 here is CASSVAGLAANEQFF. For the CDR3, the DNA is TGTGCCAGCAGCGTAGCTGGACTAGCGGCCAATGAGCAGTTCTTC.

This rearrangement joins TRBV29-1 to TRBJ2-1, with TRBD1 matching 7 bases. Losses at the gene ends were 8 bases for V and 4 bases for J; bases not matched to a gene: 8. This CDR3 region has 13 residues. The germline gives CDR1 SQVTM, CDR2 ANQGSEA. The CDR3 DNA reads TGCAGCTCGGCCCGGGACAGTTACAATGAGCAGTTCTTC. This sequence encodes CSSARDSYNEQFF.

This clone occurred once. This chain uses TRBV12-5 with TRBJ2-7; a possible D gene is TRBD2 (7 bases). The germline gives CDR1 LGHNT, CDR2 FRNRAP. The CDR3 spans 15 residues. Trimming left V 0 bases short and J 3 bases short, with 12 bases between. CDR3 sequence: CASGLVGGGSYEQYF. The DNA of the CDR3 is TGTGCTAGTGGTTTGGTCGGGGGCGGGAGCTACGAGCAGTACTTC.

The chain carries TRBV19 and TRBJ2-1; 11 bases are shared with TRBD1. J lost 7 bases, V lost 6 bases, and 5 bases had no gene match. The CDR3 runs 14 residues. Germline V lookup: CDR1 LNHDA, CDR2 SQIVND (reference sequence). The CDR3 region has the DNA TGTGCCAGTAGAGTAGGGACAGGGGGTAATGAGCAGTTCTTC. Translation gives CASRVGTGGNEQFF.

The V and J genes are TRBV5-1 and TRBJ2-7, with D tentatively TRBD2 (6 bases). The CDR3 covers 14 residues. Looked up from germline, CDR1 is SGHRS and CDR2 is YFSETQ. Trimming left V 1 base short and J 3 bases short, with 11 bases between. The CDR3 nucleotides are TGCGCCAGCAGCTTGCATCCGGAGGGCTACGAGCAGTACTTC. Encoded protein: CASSLHPEGYEQYF.

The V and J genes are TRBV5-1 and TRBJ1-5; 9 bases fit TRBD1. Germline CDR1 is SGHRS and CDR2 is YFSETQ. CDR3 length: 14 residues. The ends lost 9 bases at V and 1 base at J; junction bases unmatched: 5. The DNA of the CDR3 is TGCGCCATCCAGGGACAGGGAAGCAATCAGCCCCAGCATTTT. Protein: CAIQGQGSNQPQHF. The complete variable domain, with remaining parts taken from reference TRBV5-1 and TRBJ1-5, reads KAGVTQTPRYLIKTRGQQVTLSCSPISGHRSVSWYQQTPGQGLQFLFEYFSETQRNKGNFPGRFSGRQFSNSRSEMNVSTLELGDSALYLCAIQGQGSNQPQHFGDGTRLSIL.

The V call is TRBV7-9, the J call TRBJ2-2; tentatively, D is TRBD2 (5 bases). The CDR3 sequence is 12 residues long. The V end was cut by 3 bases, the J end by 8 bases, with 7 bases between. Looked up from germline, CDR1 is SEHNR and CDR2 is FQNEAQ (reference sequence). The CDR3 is CASSFRTGELFF. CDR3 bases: TGTGCCAGCAGCTTCCGGACTGGGGAGCTGTTTTTT.

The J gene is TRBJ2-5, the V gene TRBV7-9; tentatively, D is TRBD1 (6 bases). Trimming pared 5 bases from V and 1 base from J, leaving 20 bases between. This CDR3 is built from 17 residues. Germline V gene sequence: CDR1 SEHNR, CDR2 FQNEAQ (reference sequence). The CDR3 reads CASSPGVQGRAQETQYF. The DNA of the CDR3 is TGTGCCAGCAGCCCTGGGGTACAGGGCAGGGCCCAAGAGACCCAGTACTTC.

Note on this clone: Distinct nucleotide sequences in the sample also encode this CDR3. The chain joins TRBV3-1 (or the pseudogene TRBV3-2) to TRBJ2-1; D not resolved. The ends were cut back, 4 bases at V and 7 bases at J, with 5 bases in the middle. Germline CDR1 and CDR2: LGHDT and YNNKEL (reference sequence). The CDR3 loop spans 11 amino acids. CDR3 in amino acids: CASSPGNEQFF. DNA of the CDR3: TGTGCCAGCAGCCCCGGGAATGAGCAGTTCTTC.

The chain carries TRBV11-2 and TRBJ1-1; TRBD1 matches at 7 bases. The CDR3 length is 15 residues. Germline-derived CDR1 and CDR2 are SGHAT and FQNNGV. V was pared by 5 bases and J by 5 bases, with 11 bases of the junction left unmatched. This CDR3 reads CASSAARGLGTEAFF. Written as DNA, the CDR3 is TGTGCCAGCAGCGCTGCGAGGGGGCTAGGGACTGAAGCTTTCTTT.

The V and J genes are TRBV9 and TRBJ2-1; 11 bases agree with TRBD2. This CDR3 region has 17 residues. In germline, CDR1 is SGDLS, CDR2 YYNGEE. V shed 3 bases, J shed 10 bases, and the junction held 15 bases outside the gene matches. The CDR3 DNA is TGTGCCAGCAGCGAGACTAATATGGGACTAGCGGCAAGGGAGCAGTTCTTC. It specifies CASSETNMGLAAREQFF.